This T cell receptor beta chain was retrieved from a study of cytomegalovirus exposure and HLA in healthy donors. Study-wide findings and caveats: In an earlier analysis, productive rearrangement rates for most beta V segments clustered near 87% or 30%.

Researchers ran the PCR with 60 Vbeta and 13 Jbeta primers. Assay used: immunoSEQ multiplex PCR; TCRdb lists only in-frame clones, some missing. The table shows approximately 130,000 clones, with about 76% occurring only once. As for this clone: Its antigen remains unidentified.

The germline V gene encodes CDR1 MDHEN and CDR2 SYDVKM. The CDR3 totals 15 residues. V lost 5 bases to trimming and J lost 3 bases, with 16 bases between them. The sequence was obtained from a woman aged 40 to 55 in good health and CMV-seronegative. V usage is TRBV28 and J usage is TRBJ1-2; D may be TRBD1 (6 bases). The sequenced sample was PBMCs. This chain's CDR3 is CASSPGTTGYYGYTF. CDR3 bases: TGTGCCAGCAGTCCTGGGACAACGGGATACTATGGCTACACCTTC.